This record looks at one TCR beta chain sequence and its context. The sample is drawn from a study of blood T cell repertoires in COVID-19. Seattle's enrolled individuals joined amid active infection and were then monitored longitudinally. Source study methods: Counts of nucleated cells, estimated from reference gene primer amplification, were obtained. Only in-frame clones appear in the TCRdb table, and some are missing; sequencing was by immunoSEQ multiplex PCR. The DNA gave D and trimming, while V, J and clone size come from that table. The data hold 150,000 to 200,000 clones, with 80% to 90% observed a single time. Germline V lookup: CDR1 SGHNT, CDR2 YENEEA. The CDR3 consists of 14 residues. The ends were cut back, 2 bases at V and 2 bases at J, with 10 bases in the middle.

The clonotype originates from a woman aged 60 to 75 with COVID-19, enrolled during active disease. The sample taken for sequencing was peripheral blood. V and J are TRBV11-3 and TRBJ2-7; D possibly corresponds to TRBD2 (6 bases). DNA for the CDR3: TGTGCCAGCAGCTTACGGGACTCCCCCTACGAGCAGTACTTC. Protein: CASSLRDSPYEQYF.